This T cell receptor beta chain was profiled in a study of T-cell memory formation after mild COVID-19. This CDR3 is built from 16 residues. Trimming took 4 bases from V and 1 from J; bases not matched to a gene: 1. Per germline, CDR1 WSHSY and CDR2 SAAADI. Via MiXCR, TCRdb re-called the 5' RACE reads, giving one row per CDR3 protein. The sample contains approximately 290,000 distinct CDR3 sequences, roughly 21% of which appear only once. The genes are TRBV10-2 and TRBJ2-6; 10 bases are shared with TRBD1. The sequencing input was PBMCs or a T cell subset sorted from them (not recorded which). The origin of this receptor is a man aged 18-30 years who had mild COVID-19 (a few samples of this study predate the infection). Cell type and time point are not known. CDR3 bases: TGCGCCAGCAGTGCGGGACAGGGGTCTGGGGCCAACGTCCTGACTTTC. This sequence encodes CASSAGQGSGANVLTF.